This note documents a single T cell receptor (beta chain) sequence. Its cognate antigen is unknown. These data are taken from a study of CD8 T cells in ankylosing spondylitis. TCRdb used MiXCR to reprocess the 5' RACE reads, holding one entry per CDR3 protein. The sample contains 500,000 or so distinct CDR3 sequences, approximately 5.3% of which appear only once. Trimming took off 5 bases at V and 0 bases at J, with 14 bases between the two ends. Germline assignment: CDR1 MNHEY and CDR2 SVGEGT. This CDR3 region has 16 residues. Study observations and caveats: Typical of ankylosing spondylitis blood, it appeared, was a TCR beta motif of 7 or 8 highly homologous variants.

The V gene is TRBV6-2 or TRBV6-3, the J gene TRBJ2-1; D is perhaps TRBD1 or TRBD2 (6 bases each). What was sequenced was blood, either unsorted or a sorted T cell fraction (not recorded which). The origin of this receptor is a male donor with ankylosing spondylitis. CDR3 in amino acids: CASSQRGGSSYNEQFF. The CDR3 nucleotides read TGTGCCAGCAGTCAAAGAGGGGGGAGCTCCTACAATGAGCAGTTCTTC.